The 31 T cell receptor beta chains given below trace back to one sample, sequenced in a study of blood T cell repertoires in COVID-19. Some clones are missing from TCRdb's copy, which holds only in-frame ones; the method was immunoSEQ multiplex PCR. The sample records fewer than 200,000 clones, around four fifths being singletons. The sample consisted of PBMCs or T cells enriched from blood (not recorded which). The receptor source for this set is a woman between 45 and 65 years old who had recovered from COVID-19.

This clone was found a few times. The chain has TRBV30 and TRBJ1-3; no clear D gene. The CDR3 length is 14 residues. Trimming took 8 bases from V and 2 from J, leaving 16 bases between them. Germline-derived CDR1 and CDR2 are GTSNPN and SVGIG (reference sequence). The CDR3 region has the DNA TGTGCCGGAAATACTTACAGAACTGGAAACACCATATATTTT. This translates into CAGNTYRTGNTIYF.

The V gene is TRBV27, the J gene TRBJ1-2, with a possible D match to TRBD1 (6 bases). CDR3 length equals 16 residues. V was cut by 2 bases and J by 1 base, with 14 bases left in between. Germline CDR1 is MNHEY and CDR2 is SMNVEV (reference sequence). The CDR3 loop is CASSLERGAFNYGYTF. DNA for the CDR3: TGTGCCAGCAGTTTAGAACGGGGGGCGTTTAACTATGGCTACACCTTC.

The V and J genes are TRBV5-5 and TRBJ1-3, with D hard to call. Germline CDR1 reads SGHKS; CDR2 reads YYEKEE (reference sequence). The V end lost 2 bases, the J end lost 0 bases, and 9 bases lay between the germline ends. This CDR3 has 15 amino acids. CDR3 coding DNA: TGTGCCAGCAGCTTAGCCGGCGGCTCTGGAAACACCATATATTTT. Encoded protein: CASSLAGGSGNTIYF.

The chain has TRBV5-8 and TRBJ2-3, with 13 bases aligning to TRBD2. V was clipped by 0 bases and J by 5 bases; unmatched bases: 0. The germline gives CDR1 SGHTS, CDR2 YDEGEE. This CDR3 spans 15 amino acids. The CDR3 coding sequence is TGTGCCAGCAGCTTGGGGACTAGCGGGAGAGATACGCAGTATTTT. As protein: CASSLGTSGRDTQYF.

This rearrangement joins TRBV18 to TRBJ1-5; 10 nucleotides match TRBD1. V trimming: 3 bases; J trimming: 3 bases; junction bases outside the gene matches: 5. This CDR3 has 16 amino acids. Germline CDR1 is KGHSH and CDR2 is LQKENI. The CDR3 bases are TGTGCCAGCTCACCCAGGACAGGGGGTAACAATCAGCCCCAGCATTTT. This translates into CASSPRTGGNNQPQHF.

This clone was detected once. The rearrangement joins TRBV9 to TRBJ2-5; 8 nucleotides line up with TRBD2. The CDR3 covers 16 residues. Germline values: CDR1 SGDLS, CDR2 YYNGEE. J was trimmed by 4 bases and V by 3 bases; bases with no gene match: 11. CDR3 sequence: CASSASSGGARETQYF. The CDR3 DNA is TGTGCCAGCAGCGCCTCTTCGGGGGGGGCCCGAGAGACCCAGTACTTC. The complete variable domain, with remaining parts taken from reference TRBV9 and TRBJ2-5, reads DSGVTQTPKHLITATGQRVTLRCSPRSGDLSVYWYQQSLDQGLQFLIQYYNGEERAKGNILERFSAQQFPDLHSELNLSSLELGDSALYFCASSASSGGARETQYFGPGTRLLVL.

The chain links TRBV7-2 to TRBJ2-3, with 14 bases that match TRBD2. Losses at the gene ends were 8 bases for V and 4 bases for J; bases not matched to a gene: 8. Germline CDR1 is SGHTA and CDR2 is FQGNSA. The CDR3 runs to 16 residues. The CDR3, as DNA: TGTGCCAGCCGTGGGGGACTAGCGGGAGCGGCAGATACGCAGTATTTT. Its translation: CASRGGLAGAADTQYF.

J is TRBJ1-1 and V is TRBV19; 7 bases line up with TRBD1. The V gene end was trimmed by 5 bases and the J gene end by 5 bases; junction bases not matched to a gene: 8. The germline CDR1 and CDR2 sequences are LNHDA and SQIVND (reference sequence). CDR3 length equals 14 residues. CDR3 in DNA: TGTGCCAGTAGTCTTCAGGGGGGCGGGACTGAAGCTTTCTTT. The encoded protein is CASSLQGGGTEAFF.

This sequence joins TRBV5-1 and TRBJ1-5; tentative D call: TRBD1 (5 bases). Germline V CDR1 and CDR2: SGHRS, YFSETQ. This CDR3 has 16 amino acids. V lost 3 bases, J lost 6 bases, and 19 bases lay in between. The chain's CDR3 is CASSSTPQGGGQPQHF. The CDR3 DNA sequence: TGCGCCAGCAGCTCCACGCCCCAGGGTGGCGGTCAGCCCCAGCATTTT.

The chain carries TRBV5-6 and TRBJ1-2, with 7 bases aligning to TRBD1. Germline lookup yields CDR1 SGHDT and CDR2 YYEEEE. The CDR3 extends over 15 amino acids. The V segment lost 7 bases and the J segment 2 bases; nucleotides outside the gene matches: 11. The CDR3 spells CASGSPGTDNYGYTF. The CDR3 DNA is TGTGCCAGCGGCAGCCCCGGGACAGACAACTATGGCTACACCTTC.

The chain employs TRBV4-1 and TRBJ1-1, with D maybe TRBD1 (5 bases). The V gene lost 2 bases and the J gene lost 0 bases, with 16 bases spanning the gap. Germline values: CDR1 MGHRA, CDR2 YSYEKL. The CDR3 has 17 amino acids. The CDR3 nucleotides read TGCGCCAGCAGCCAACAAGGAACAGGACGTCTGAACACTGAAGCTTTCTTT. Residues: CASSQQGTGRLNTEAFF.

The V and J genes are TRBV5-1 and TRBJ2-5; 13 nucleotides line up with TRBD2. From germline, CDR1 is SGHRS and CDR2 YFSETQ. The V segment lost 5 bases and the J segment 2 bases; nucleotides outside the gene matches: 6. The CDR3 runs to 16 residues. The CDR3 DNA is TGCGCCAGCAGTATGACTAGCGGGGGGCTACAAGAGACCCAGTACTTC. Protein sequence: CASSMTSGGLQETQYF.

J is TRBJ2-1 and V is TRBV2; 9 bases agree with TRBD2. This CDR3 has 15 residues. Germline V gene lookup returns CDR1 SNHLY and CDR2 FYNNEI. With 7 bases clipped from V and 9 bases from J, the junction kept 13 bases outside the gene matches. The CDR3 nucleotides are TGTGCCAGCACCAGAAGCGCGGGGGGGGAAGGTGAGCAGTTCTTC. Protein sequence: CASTRSAGGEGEQFF.

The gene calls are TRBV7-9 and TRBJ2-1; D might be TRBD2 (5 bases). Germline-derived CDR1 and CDR2 are SEHNR and FQNEAQ (reference sequence). This CDR3 has 14 amino acids. V was shortened by 0 bases and J by 3 bases, with 6 bases between the two germline ends. This CDR3 reads CASSLASGYNEQFF. Written as DNA, the CDR3 is TGTGCCAGCAGCTTAGCCAGCGGCTACAATGAGCAGTTCTTC.

This chain links TRBV6-2 or TRBV6-3 with TRBJ1-5, with 11 bases matching TRBD1. The CDR3 runs to 15 residues. Germline CDR1 reads MNHEY; CDR2 reads SVGEGT. With V trimmed by 2 bases and J by 6 bases, 3 bases remained unmatched. The CDR3: CASSYGQGAGQPQHF. CDR3 coding DNA: TGTGCCAGCAGTTACGGACAGGGGGCCGGTCAGCCCCAGCATTTT.

This sequence joins TRBV28 and TRBJ1-1; possibly TRBD1 for D (6 bases). V lost 7 bases and J 3 bases, leaving 9 bases between the germline ends. Per germline, CDR1 MDHEN and CDR2 SYDVKM. The CDR3 totals 12 residues. The CDR3 DNA reads TGTGCCAGCACCACAGGGTACACTGAAGCTTTCTTT. It specifies CASTTGYTEAFF.

V is TRBV5-4 and J is TRBJ2-3; perhaps TRBD2 as D (7 bases). V shed 2 bases and J shed 5 bases, with 15 bases lying between them. Germline V CDR1 and CDR2: SGHNT, YYREEE (reference sequence). The CDR3 loop spans 15 amino acids. Here the CDR3 DNA reads TGTGCCAGCAGCTTTTCGCGGGGGCTGGGAGATACGCAGTATTTT. Its translation: CASSFSRGLGDTQYF.

The sample holds a few counts of this clone. The chain has TRBV2 and TRBJ2-2; TRBD1 agrees at 7 bases. The V gene's germline CDR1 is SNHLY and CDR2 FYNNEI. This CDR3 has 13 amino acids. The V gene end was trimmed by 6 bases and the J gene end by 4 bases; junction bases not matched to a gene: 2. CDR3 bases: TGTGCCAGCAGCCGACAGGGCACCGGGGAGCTGTTTTTT. Its protein product is CASSRQGTGELFF.

The chain carries TRBV19 and TRBJ1-1; D may be TRBD1 (5 bases). Germline V gene data show CDR1 as LNHDA and CDR2 as SQIVND (reference sequence). CDR3 length: 14 residues. Trimming stripped 6 bases from V and 1 base from J, with 12 bases between. The CDR3 DNA reads TGTGCCAGTAGGTCGGGGGATTCGAACACTGAAGCTTTCTTT. Translated: CASRSGDSNTEAFF.

The rearrangement uses TRBV3-1 (or the pseudogene TRBV3-2) and TRBJ1-1; D ambiguous. There are 14 residues in the CDR3. Trimming removed 3 bases from V and 6 bases from J, with 14 bases in between. The germline CDR1 and CDR2 sequences are LGHDT and YNNKEL (reference sequence). The CDR3 here is CASSQSLSISEAFF. The CDR3 DNA follows: TGTGCCAGCAGCCAGAGTTTGAGTATTTCTGAAGCTTTCTTT.

The rearrangement joins TRBV7-2 to TRBJ1-1; 7 bases are a match to TRBD1. Germline values: CDR1 SGHTA, CDR2 FQGNSA. The CDR3 runs to 16 residues. Germline trimming cut 1 base from V and 1 base from J; bases unmatched to any gene: 6. The CDR3 DNA reads as TGTGCCAGCAGCTTAGGGGGACAGAGGGCGAACACTGAAGCTTTCTTT. Translated: CASSLGGQRANTEAFF.

V and J are TRBV28 and TRBJ1-6, with TRBD1 identical over 8 bases. In germline, CDR1 is MDHEN, CDR2 SYDVKM. This CDR3 has 16 residues. V shed 8 bases and J 5 bases; nucleotides not matched to a gene: 11. This chain's CDR3 is CASRVVGQGDNSPLHF. The CDR3 DNA is TGTGCCAGCCGGGTTGTAGGACAGGGAGATAATTCACCCCTCCACTTT.

A few counts support this clone. The chain joins TRBV7-2 to TRBJ1-1; perhaps TRBD1 as D (6 bases). The CDR3 contains 16 residues. CDR1 SGHTA and CDR2 FQGNSA come from the germline V gene. V was trimmed by 6 bases and J by 1 base, leaving 18 bases between them. The CDR3 DNA is TGTGCCAGCAGGGTACCGGGACACACGGCGAACACTGAAGCTTTCTTT. This sequence encodes CASRVPGHTANTEAFF.

This clone was recorded only once. The rearrangement joins TRBV9 to TRBJ1-1; 10 nucleotides match TRBD1. This CDR3 has 16 amino acids. Germline V gives CDR1 SGDLS, CDR2 YYNGEE. The J segment lost 4 bases and the V segment lost 7 bases, leaving 13 bases of the junction unmatched. In DNA, the CDR3 is TGTGCCAGCGGTCCGGGACAGGGGTACAGCGGCACTGAAGCTTTCTTT. Translated, it gives CASGPGQGYSGTEAFF.

This chain links TRBV15 with TRBJ2-1; 11 bases are a match to TRBD2. The CDR3 contains 17 residues. CDR1 and CDR2 (germline): LNHNV, YYDKDF (reference sequence). V shed 2 bases, J shed 5 bases, and the junction held 8 bases outside the gene matches. CDR3 coding DNA: TGTGCCACCAGCAGAATTCGTCAGGGACTAGCGGACAATGAGCAGTTCTTC. Protein product: CATSRIRQGLADNEQFF.

This clone was found a few times. V usage is TRBV27 and J usage is TRBJ1-1; D is perhaps TRBD1 (6 bases). The CDR3 has 14 amino acids. Trimming cost V 6 bases and J 3 bases, with 14 bases left between them. The germline V gene has CDR1 MNHEY and CDR2 SMNVEV (reference sequence). CDR3 amino acids: CASRDFNRDTEAFF. For the CDR3, the DNA is TGTGCCAGCAGAGATTTCAACAGGGACACTGAAGCTTTCTTT.

The V gene is TRBV28, the J gene TRBJ1-6; D is ambiguous. V was pared by 6 bases and J by 7 bases, with 7 bases between. Germline V gene data show CDR1 as MDHEN and CDR2 as SYDVKM. This CDR3 is built from 12 residues. The CDR3 DNA follows: TGTGCCAGCAGACGGGTAAATTCACCCCTCCACTTT. Protein: CASRRVNSPLHF.

The gene calls are TRBV18 and TRBJ1-6; no clear D. Germline CDR1 reads KGHSH; CDR2 reads LQKENI. Trimming stripped 6 bases from V and 4 bases from J, with 13 bases between. The CDR3 is made up of 15 amino acids. The CDR3 here is CASSPSEDYNSPLHF. The CDR3 coding sequence is TGTGCCAGCTCGCCGAGCGAAGATTATAATTCACCCCTCCACTTT. Full variable domain (remainder filled in from reference TRBV18 and TRBJ1-6): NAGVMQNPRHLVRRRGQEARLRCSPMKGHSHVYWYRQLPEEGLKFMVYLQKENIIDESGMPKERFSAEFPKEGPSILRIQQVVRGDSAAYFCASSPSEDYNSPLHFGNGTRLTVT.

The V gene is TRBV9, the J gene TRBJ1-5; D unclear. V lost 2 bases and J 0 bases, leaving 6 bases between the germline ends. This CDR3 is built from 14 residues. The V gene's germline CDR1 is SGDLS and CDR2 YYNGEE. The CDR3 DNA reads as TGTGCCAGCAGCGTGACTGATAGCAATCAGCCCCAGCATTTT. Amino acids: CASSVTDSNQPQHF.

The gene calls are TRBV10-1 and TRBJ2-7, with 7 nucleotides matching TRBD1. The CDR3 totals 15 residues. In germline, CDR1 is WNHNN, CDR2 SYGVQD (reference sequence). After removal of 3 bases from V and 2 bases from J, the junction contained 7 bases not matched to a gene. DNA of the CDR3: TGCGCCAGCAGTGATCCGAGGACAGGCCCCTACGAGCAGTACGTC. It yields the protein CASSDPRTGPYEQYV.

The chain carries TRBV7-9 and TRBJ2-1; maybe TRBD1 (5 bases). V was pared by 5 bases and J by 0 bases, with 14 bases between. Germline CDR1 SEHNR, CDR2 FQNEAQ (reference sequence). The CDR3 has 16 residues. This CDR3 reads CASSPPQGSSYNEQFF. CDR3 nucleotide sequence: TGTGCCAGCAGCCCCCCCCAGGGCAGCTCCTACAATGAGCAGTTCTTC. The full variable domain, with the rest looked up from reference TRBV7-9 and TRBJ2-1, is DTGVSQNPRHKITKRGQNVTFRCDPISEHNRLYWYRQTLGQGPEFLTYFQNEAQLEKSRLLSDRFSAERPKGSFSTLEIQRTEQGDSAMYLCASSPPQGSSYNEQFFGPGTRLTVL.